These 19 T cell receptor beta chains share one sample of origin, sequenced in a study of blood T cell repertoires in COVID-19. This table comes from immunoSEQ multiplex PCR, and its TCRdb copy is limited to in-frame clones, with some not included. Of under 20,000 clones in the sample, 86% are singletons; the top ten hold roughly a sixth. The source material was peripheral blood. The receptors come from a human donor with active COVID-19. The donor label of this sample is uncertain.

The genes are TRBV5-1 and TRBJ2-7; D may be TRBD2 (5 bases). V lost 4 bases, J lost 3 bases, and 8 bases lay in between. Germline CDR1 reads SGHRS; CDR2 reads YFSETQ. This CDR3 contains 12 residues. CDR3 sequence reads: CASSHGGYEQYF. The CDR3, as DNA: TGCGCCAGCAGCCATGGAGGCTACGAGCAGTACTTC.

The chain uses TRBV4-3 and TRBJ1-5; 9 bases fit TRBD1. The CDR3 extends over 15 amino acids. Germline V CDR1 and CDR2: LGHNA, YSLEER. The V gene end was trimmed by 4 bases and the J gene end by 3 bases; junction bases not matched to a gene: 4. The CDR3 DNA reads TGCGCCAGCAGCCCCTGGACAGGGGCCAATCAGCCCCAGCATTTT. It translates to CASSPWTGANQPQHF.

This chain links TRBV13 with TRBJ2-3, with 14 bases lining up with TRBD2. The CDR3 contains 15 residues. J gave up 10 bases and V 5 bases, and 8 bases lay outside the gene matches. CDR1 is PRHDT, CDR2 FYEKMQ, per germline (reference sequence). The CDR3 here is CASSLPGLAGDSQYF. In nucleotides, the CDR3 is TGTGCCAGCAGCCTGCCGGGACTAGCGGGGGACTCGCAGTATTTT.

The chain couples TRBV9 to TRBJ1-1; possible D gene TRBD1, 6 bases. The CDR3 loop spans 16 amino acids. Trimming removed 4 bases at V and 4 bases at J, with 20 bases between. The germline gives CDR1 SGDLS, CDR2 YYNGEE. CDR3 sequence: CASSPRGWEITTEAFF. The DNA for the CDR3 is TGTGCCAGCAGCCCGAGGGGGTGGGAGATTACCACTGAAGCTTTCTTT.

The J gene is TRBJ1-6, the V gene TRBV28; 7 positions agree with TRBD1. CDR1 is MDHEN, CDR2 SYDVKM, per germline. The trim removed 6 bases at V and 8 bases at J, leaving 19 bases unmatched. CDR3 length: 18 amino acids. The CDR3 coding sequence is TGTGCCAGCAGGGCCGGGACAGAAGAACTCGCGGCCCATTCACCCCTCCACTTT. Its protein is CASRAGTEELAAHSPLHF.

The rearrangement uses TRBV7-6 and TRBJ2-1; 8 nucleotides align to TRBD2. The V gene end was trimmed by 1 base and the J gene end by 7 bases; junction bases not matched to a gene: 9. The CDR3 extends over 16 amino acids. Germline V gives CDR1 SGHVS, CDR2 FNYEAQ. The CDR3 nucleotides are TGTGCCAGCAGCTTAGGACCCAGCGGGGGTTCGAATGAGCAGTTCTTC. It codes for CASSLGPSGGSNEQFF.

This rearrangement joins TRBV5-4 to TRBJ2-3; TRBD1 matches at 10 bases. The trim removed 4 bases at V and 6 bases at J, leaving 11 bases unmatched. The CDR3 length is 16 residues. Germline CDR1 SGHNT, CDR2 YYREEE (reference sequence). The CDR3 reads CASSTMTGGQGDTQYF. The CDR3 DNA sequence: TGTGCCAGCAGCACCATGACAGGGGGCCAGGGGGATACGCAGTATTTT.

The chain recombines TRBV6-2 or TRBV6-3 with TRBJ2-3; 7 positions agree with TRBD1. This CDR3 contains 16 residues. Germline assignment: CDR1 MNHEY and CDR2 SVGEGT. V was pared by 3 bases and J by 2 bases, with 8 bases of the junction left unmatched. CDR3 sequence reads: CASSYTAGGLTDTQYF. In DNA, the CDR3 is TGTGCCAGCAGTTATACGGCAGGGGGTCTCACAGATACGCAGTATTTT.

This clone was picked up a small number of times. This rearrangement joins TRBV6-6 to TRBJ2-1; TRBD1 matches 11 bases. Trimming took 6 bases from V and 6 from J; bases not matched to a gene: 4. The CDR3 covers 14 residues. CDR1 and CDR2 (germline): MNHNY, SVGAGI (reference sequence). CDR3 sequence reads: CASRAGTGGNEQFF. The CDR3 nucleotides read TGTGCCAGCAGGGCCGGGACAGGGGGCAATGAGCAGTTCTTC.

This chain joins TRBV25-1 and TRBJ1-1; 8 bases line up with TRBD1. The CDR3 length is 14 residues. The germline CDR1 and CDR2 sequences are MGHDK and SYGVNS. The V and J ends lost 1 base and 7 bases, in that order; junction bases with no gene match: 5. The chain's CDR3 is CASSESRQGLEAFF. CDR3 coding DNA: TGTGCCAGCAGTGAATCTCGACAGGGGCTTGAAGCTTTCTTT.

The chain carries TRBV5-4 and TRBJ2-6; possibly TRBD1 for D (6 bases). The CDR3 consists of 16 residues. Looked up from germline, CDR1 is SGHNT and CDR2 is YYREEE (reference sequence). V gave up 4 bases and J gave up 0 bases, with 11 bases separating them. The CDR3 spells CASSRQESSGANVLTF. The CDR3 DNA sequence: TGTGCCAGCAGCCGACAGGAGAGCTCTGGGGCCAACGTCCTGACTTTC.

The chain recombines TRBV13 with TRBJ1-2; D uncertain. Trimming removed 0 bases from V and 5 bases from J, with 16 bases in between. Germline V gene lookup returns CDR1 PRHDT and CDR2 FYEKMQ (reference sequence). The CDR3 sequence is 16 residues long. Here the CDR3 reads CASSLGTDVRPYGYTF. In DNA, the CDR3 is TGTGCCAGCAGCTTAGGGACTGATGTTCGACCTTATGGCTACACCTTC.

The sample holds a few counts of this clone. The V gene is TRBV4-1, the J gene TRBJ2-2, with TRBD2 matching over 7 bases. V trimming: 1 base; J trimming: 2 bases; junction bases outside the gene matches: 10. The CDR3 has 18 amino acids. Germline V gives CDR1 MGHRA, CDR2 YSYEKL. CDR3 protein: CASSQVSSGDPNTGELFF. CDR3 sequence (DNA): TGCGCCAGCAGCCAAGTTTCGAGCGGGGACCCCAACACCGGGGAGCTGTTTTTT.

The chain couples TRBV20-1 to TRBJ2-3; TRBD1 might be the D (6 bases). Per the germline V gene, CDR1 is DFQATT and CDR2 is SNEGSKA (reference sequence). V was clipped by 3 bases and J by 7 bases, with 17 bases between them. The CDR3 is 14 amino acids. CDR3 DNA sequence: TGCAGTGCTAGTCTCCCCATGGGGGCCCATACGCAGTATTTT. Amino acid sequence: CSASLPMGAHTQYF.

J is TRBJ2-2 and V is TRBV15; D is unresolved. V gave up 0 bases and J gave up 2 bases, with 7 bases separating them. This CDR3 region has 15 residues. Germline CDR1 is LNHNV and CDR2 is YYDKDF (reference sequence). CDR3 residues: CATSRDRINTGELFF. CDR3 DNA sequence: TGTGCCACCAGCAGAGACAGGATCAACACCGGGGAGCTGTTTTTT.

The chain recombines TRBV29-1 with TRBJ2-3; 9 bases match TRBD2. Losses at the gene ends were 4 bases for V and 10 bases for J; bases not matched to a gene: 9. Germline-derived CDR1 and CDR2 are SQVTM and ANQGSEA. The CDR3 runs to 13 residues. The CDR3 DNA follows: TGCAGCGTTGTTTTGGCGGGGGGGCTTGCGCAGTATTTT. Amino acids: CSVVLAGGLAQYF.

This chain connects TRBV12-5 to TRBJ2-1; 13 positions match TRBD2. The CDR3 length is 20 residues. V lost 4 bases, J lost 3 bases, and 15 bases stayed unmatched. Germline values: CDR1 LGHNT, CDR2 FRNRAP. CDR3 DNA: TGTGCTAGTGGTTCCACCTCGACTAGCGGGGGGCAACGGCACTACAATGAGCAGTTCTTC. Translation gives CASGSTSTSGGQRHYNEQFF.

This chain joins TRBV7-9 and TRBJ1-2, with a weak D call TRBD1 (5 bases). V gave up 1 base and J gave up 4 bases, with 16 bases separating them. Germline CDR1 SEHNR, CDR2 FQNEAQ (reference sequence). The CDR3 sequence is 16 residues long. The CDR3 here is CASSLGARGFLYGYTF. CDR3 DNA sequence: TGTGCCAGCAGCTTAGGGGCTAGGGGCTTTCTCTATGGCTACACCTTC.

The chain joins TRBV2 to TRBJ2-3, with a possible D match to TRBD2 (6 bases). The CDR3 has 13 residues. V was pared by 7 bases and J by 1 base, with 9 bases between. CDR1 and CDR2 (germline): SNHLY, FYNNEI. As DNA, the CDR3 is TGTGCCAGCATCCCGGGGGGCACAGATACGCAGTATTTT. Translation: CASIPGGTDTQYF.